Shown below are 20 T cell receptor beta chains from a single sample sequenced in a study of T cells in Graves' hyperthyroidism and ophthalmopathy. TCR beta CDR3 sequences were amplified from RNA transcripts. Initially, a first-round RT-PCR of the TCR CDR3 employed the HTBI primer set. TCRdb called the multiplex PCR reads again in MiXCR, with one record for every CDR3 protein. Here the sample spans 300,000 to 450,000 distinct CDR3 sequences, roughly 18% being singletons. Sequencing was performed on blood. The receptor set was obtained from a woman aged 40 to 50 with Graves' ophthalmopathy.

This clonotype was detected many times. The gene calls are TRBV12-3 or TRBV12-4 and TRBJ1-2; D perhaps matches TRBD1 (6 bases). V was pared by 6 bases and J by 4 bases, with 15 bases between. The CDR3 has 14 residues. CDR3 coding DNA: TGTGCCAGCAGGGGGGACCTGGACAGCTATGGCTACACCTTC. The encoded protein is CASRGDLDSYGYTF.

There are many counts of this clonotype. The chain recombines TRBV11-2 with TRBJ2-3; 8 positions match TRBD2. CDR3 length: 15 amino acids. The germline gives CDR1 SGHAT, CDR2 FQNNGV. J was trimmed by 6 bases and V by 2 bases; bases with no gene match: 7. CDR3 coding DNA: TGTGCCAGCAGCTTAAGCAGCGGGAGCAGGGATACGCAGTATTTT. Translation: CASSLSSGSRDTQYF.

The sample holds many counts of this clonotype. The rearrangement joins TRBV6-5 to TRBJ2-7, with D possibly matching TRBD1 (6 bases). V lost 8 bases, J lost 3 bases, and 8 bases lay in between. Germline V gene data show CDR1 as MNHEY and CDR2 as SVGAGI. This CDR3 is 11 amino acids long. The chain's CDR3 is CASPTGYEQYF. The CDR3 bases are TGTGCCAGCCCGACAGGCTACGAGCAGTACTTC.

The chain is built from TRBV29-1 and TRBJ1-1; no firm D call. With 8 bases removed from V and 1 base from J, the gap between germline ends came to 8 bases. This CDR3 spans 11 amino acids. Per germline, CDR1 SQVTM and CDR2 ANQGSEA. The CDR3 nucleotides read TGCAGCACCGACTCGAACACTGAAGCTTTCTTT. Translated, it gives CSTDSNTEAFF. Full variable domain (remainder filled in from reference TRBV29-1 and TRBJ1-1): SAVISQKPSRDICQRGTSLTIQCQVDSQVTMMFWYRQQPGQSLTLIATANQGSEATYESGFVIDKFPISRPNLTFSTLTVSNMSPEDSSIYLCSTDSNTEAFFGQGTRLTVV.

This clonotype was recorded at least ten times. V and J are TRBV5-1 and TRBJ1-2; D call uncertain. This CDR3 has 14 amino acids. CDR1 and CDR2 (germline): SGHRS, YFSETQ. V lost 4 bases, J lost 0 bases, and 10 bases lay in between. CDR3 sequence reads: CASSRPGANYGYTF. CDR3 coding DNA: TGCGCCAGCAGCAGGCCGGGAGCTAACTATGGCTACACCTTC.

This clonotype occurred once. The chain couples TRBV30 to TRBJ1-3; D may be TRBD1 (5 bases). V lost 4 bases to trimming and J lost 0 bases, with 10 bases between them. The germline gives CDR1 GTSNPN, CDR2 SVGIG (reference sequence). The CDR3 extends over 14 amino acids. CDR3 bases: TGTGCCTGGAATCGGGGCGGCTCTGGAAACACCATATATTTT. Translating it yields CAWNRGGSGNTIYF.

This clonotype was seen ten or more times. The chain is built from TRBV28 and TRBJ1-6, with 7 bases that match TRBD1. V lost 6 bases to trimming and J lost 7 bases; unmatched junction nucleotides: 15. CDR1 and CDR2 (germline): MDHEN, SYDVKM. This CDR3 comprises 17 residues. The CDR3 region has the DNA TGTGCCAGCAGACCGCACGACAGGGTGGGAAGGAATTCACCCCTCCACTTT. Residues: CASRPHDRVGRNSPLHF.

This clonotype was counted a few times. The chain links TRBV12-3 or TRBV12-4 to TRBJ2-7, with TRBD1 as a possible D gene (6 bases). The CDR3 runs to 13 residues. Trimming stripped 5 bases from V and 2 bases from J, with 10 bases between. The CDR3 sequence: CASSVGHTYEQYF. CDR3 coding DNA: TGTGCCAGCAGTGTGGGACATACCTACGAGCAGTACTTC.

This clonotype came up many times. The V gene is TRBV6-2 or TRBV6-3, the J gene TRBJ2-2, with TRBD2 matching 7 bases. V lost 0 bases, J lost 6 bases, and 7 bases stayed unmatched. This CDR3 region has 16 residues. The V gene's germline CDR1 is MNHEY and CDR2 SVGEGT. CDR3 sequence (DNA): TGTGCCAGCAGTTACTCGATGGCGGGAGTGTCCGGGGAGCTGTTTTTT. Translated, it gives CASSYSMAGVSGELFF.

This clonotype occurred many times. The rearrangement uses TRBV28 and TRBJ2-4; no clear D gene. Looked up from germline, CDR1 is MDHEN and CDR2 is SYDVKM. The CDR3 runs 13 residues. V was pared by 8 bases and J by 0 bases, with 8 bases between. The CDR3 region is CASCRRAKNIQYF. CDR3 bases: TGTGCCAGCTGTAGGAGAGCCAAAAACATTCAGTACTTC.

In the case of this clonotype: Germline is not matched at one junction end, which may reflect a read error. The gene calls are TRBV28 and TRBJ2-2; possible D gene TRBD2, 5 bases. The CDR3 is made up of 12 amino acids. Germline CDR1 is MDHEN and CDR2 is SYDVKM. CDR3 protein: CASNLNTGELCF. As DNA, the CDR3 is TGTGCCAGCAACCTGAACACCGGGGAGCTGTGTTTT.

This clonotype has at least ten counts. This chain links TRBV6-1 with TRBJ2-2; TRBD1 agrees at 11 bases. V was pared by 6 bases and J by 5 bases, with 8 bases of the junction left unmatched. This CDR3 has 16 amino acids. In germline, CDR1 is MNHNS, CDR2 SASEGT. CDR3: CASSPRGTGGTGELFF. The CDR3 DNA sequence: TGTGCCAGCAGCCCACGCGGGACAGGGGGGACCGGGGAGCTGTTTTTT.

The CDR3 nucleotides are TGTGCCAGCATCCAAGGACAGGACTATGGCTACACCTTC. It is translated as CASIQGQDYGYTF. The chain employs TRBV6-1 and TRBJ1-2, with TRBD1 matching 7 bases. Germline V gives CDR1 MNHNS, CDR2 SASEGT. CDR3 length: 13 residues. V shed 7 bases, J shed 3 bases, and the junction held 5 bases outside the gene matches.

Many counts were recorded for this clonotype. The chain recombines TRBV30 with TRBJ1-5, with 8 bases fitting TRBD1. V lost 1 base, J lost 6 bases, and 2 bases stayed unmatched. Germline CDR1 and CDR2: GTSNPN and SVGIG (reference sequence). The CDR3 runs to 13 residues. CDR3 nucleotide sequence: TGTGCCTGGAGTGGGACAGGGAGTCAGCCCCAGCATTTT. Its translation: CAWSGTGSQPQHF.

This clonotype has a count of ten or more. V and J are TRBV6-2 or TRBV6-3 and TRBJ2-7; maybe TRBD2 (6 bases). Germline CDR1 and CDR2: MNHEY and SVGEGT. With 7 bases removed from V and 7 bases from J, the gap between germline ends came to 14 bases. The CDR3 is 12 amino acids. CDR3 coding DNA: TGTGCCAGCAAGGAGGGAGTTCAAGAGCAGTACTTC. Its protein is CASKEGVQEQYF.

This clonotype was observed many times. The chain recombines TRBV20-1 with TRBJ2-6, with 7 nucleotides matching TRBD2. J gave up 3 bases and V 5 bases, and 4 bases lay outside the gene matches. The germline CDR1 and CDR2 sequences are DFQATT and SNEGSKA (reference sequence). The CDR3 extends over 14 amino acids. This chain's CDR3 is CSAPGGIGANVLTF. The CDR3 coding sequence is TGCAGTGCTCCGGGAGGAATTGGGGCCAACGTCCTGACTTTC.

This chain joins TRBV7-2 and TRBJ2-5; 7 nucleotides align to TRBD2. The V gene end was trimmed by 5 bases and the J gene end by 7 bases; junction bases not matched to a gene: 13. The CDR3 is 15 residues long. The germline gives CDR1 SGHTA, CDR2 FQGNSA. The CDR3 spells CASSQRGGGSRTQYF. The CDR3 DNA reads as TGTGCCAGCAGCCAACGCGGGGGTGGGTCCAGGACCCAGTACTTC.

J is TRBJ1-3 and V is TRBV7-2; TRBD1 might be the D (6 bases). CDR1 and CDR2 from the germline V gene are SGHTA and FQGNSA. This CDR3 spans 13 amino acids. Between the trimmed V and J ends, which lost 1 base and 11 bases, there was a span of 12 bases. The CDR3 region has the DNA TGTGCCAGCAGCTTAGGACAGGCCCCGTCCATATATTTT. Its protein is CASSLGQAPSIYF.

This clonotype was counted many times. The CDR3 sequence: CSAADSNQPQHF. The DNA of the CDR3 is TGCAGTGCCGCTGATAGCAATCAGCCCCAGCATTTT. This chain links TRBV20-1 with TRBJ1-5, with D uncertain. This CDR3 region has 12 residues. With 6 bases removed from V and 0 bases from J, the gap between germline ends came to 6 bases. The V gene's germline CDR1 is DFQATT and CDR2 SNEGSKA (reference sequence).

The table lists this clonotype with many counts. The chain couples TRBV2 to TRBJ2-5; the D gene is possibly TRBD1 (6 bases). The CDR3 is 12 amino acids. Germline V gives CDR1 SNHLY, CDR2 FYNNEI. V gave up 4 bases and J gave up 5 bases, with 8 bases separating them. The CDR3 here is CASSARGETQYF. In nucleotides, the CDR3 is TGTGCCAGCAGTGCCAGGGGCGAGACCCAGTACTTC.